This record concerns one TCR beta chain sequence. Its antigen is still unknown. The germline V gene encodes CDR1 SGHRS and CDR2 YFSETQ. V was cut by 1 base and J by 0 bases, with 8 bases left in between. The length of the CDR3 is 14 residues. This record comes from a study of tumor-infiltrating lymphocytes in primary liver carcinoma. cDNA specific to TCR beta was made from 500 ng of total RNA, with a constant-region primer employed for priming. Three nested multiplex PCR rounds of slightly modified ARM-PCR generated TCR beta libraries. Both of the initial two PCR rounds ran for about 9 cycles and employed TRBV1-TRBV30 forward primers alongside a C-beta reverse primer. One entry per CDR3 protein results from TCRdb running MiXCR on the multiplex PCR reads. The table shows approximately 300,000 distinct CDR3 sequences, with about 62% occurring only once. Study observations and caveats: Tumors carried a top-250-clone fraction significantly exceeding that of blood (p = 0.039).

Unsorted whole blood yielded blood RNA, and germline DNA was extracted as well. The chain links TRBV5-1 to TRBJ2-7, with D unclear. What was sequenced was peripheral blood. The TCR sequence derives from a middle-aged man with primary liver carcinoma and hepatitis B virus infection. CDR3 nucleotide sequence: TGCGCCAGCAGCTTGAAAGGGAACTCCTACGAGCAGTACTTC. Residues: CASSLKGNSYEQYF. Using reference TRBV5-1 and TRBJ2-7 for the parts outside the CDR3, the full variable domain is KAGVTQTPRYLIKTRGQQVTLSCSPISGHRSVSWYQQTPGQGLQFLFEYFSETQRNKGNFPGRFSGRQFSNSRSEMNVSTLELGDSALYLCASSLKGNSYEQYFGPGTRLTVT.